The subject of this entry is one T cell receptor (beta chain). This specimen belongs to a study of blood T cell repertoires in COVID-19. Overall study: From T cells, B-cell-depleted T cells, or PBMCs came the material, which was cDNA or gDNA.

Seattle's enrolled individuals joined amid active infection and were then monitored longitudinally. Original processing notes: Amplifying reference gene primers gave estimates of nucleated cell counts. Sequencing used immunoSEQ multiplex PCR; TCRdb keeps in-frame clones, though not all of them. From that table come the V and J calls and clone size; the DNA was used to work out D and trimming. The sample records 150,000 to 170,000 clones, approximately 85% being singletons. This CDR3 contains 14 residues. CDR1 is MDHEN and CDR2 is SYDVKM in the germline V gene. Germline trimming cut 6 bases from V and 7 bases from J; bases unmatched to any gene: 11.

Input material: peripheral blood. This TCR was recovered from a man between 60 and 75 years old with COVID-19, enrolled during active disease. This chain uses TRBV28 with TRBJ1-2; 7 bases are shared with TRBD1. CDR3 loop: CASSKEAGGVGYTF. The CDR3, as DNA: TGTGCCAGCAGCAAAGAGGCAGGGGGAGTTGGCTACACCTTC.